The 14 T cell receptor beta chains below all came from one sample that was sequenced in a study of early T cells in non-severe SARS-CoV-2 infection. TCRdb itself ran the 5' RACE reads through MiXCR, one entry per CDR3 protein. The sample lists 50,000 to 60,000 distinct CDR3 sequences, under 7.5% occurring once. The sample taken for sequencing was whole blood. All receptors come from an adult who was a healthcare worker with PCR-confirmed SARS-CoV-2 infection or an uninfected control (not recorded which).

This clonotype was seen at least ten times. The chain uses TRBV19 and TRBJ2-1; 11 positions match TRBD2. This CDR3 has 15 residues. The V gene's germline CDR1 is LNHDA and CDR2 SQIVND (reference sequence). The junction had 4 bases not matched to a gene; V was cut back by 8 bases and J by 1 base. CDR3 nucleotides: TGTGCCAGTGCGCCTAGCGGGGGGTCCTACAATGAGCAGTTCTTC. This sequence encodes CASAPSGGSYNEQFF. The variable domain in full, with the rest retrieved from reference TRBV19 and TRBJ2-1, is DGGITQSPKYLFRKEGQNVTLSCEQNLNHDAMYWYRQDPGQGLRLIYYSQIVNDFQKGDIAEGYSVSREKKESFPLTVTSAQKNPTAFYLCASAPSGGSYNEQFFGPGTRLTVL.

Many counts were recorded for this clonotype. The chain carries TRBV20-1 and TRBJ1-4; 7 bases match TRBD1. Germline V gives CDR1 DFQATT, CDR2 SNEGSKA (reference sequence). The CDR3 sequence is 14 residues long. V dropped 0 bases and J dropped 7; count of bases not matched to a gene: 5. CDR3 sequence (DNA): TGCAGTGCTAGAGATCTGGCAGGGGGTGAAAAACTGTTTTTT. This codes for CSARDLAGGEKLFF.

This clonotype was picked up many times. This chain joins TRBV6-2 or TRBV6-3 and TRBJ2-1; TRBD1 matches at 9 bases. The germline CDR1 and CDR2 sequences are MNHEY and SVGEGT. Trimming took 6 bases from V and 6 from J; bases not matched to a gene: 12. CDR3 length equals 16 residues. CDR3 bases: TGTGCCAGCAGAGTTACAGGGGGCAGGCAGATCAATGAGCAGTTCTTC. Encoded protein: CASRVTGGRQINEQFF.

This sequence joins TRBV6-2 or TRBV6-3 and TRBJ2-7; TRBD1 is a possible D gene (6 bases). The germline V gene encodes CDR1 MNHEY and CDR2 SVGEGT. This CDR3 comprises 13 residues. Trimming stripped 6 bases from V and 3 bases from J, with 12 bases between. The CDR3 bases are TGTGCCAGCAGCCGGGGACACCACTACGAGCAGTACTTC. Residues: CASSRGHHYEQYF.

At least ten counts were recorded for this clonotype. In DNA, the CDR3 is TGTGCCAGCGGTCTACCTCAGCCCCAGCATTTT. This gives the protein CASGLPQPQHF. This chain connects TRBV19 to TRBJ1-5; no clear D. Trimming took off 9 bases at V and 6 bases at J, with 9 bases between the two ends. The CDR3 is made up of 11 amino acids. Germline CDR1 reads LNHDA; CDR2 reads SQIVND (reference sequence).

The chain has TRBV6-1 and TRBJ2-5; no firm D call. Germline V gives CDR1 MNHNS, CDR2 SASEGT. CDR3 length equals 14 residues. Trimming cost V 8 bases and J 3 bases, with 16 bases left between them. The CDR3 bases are TGTGCCAGCGCCGAAGTTAACTGGAAAGAGACCCAGTACTTC. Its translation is CASAEVNWKETQYF.

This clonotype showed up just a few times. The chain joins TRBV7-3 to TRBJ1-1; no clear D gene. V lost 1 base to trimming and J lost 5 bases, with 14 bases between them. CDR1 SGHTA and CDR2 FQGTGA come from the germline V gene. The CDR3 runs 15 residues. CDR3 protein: CASSLRSVQSTEAFF. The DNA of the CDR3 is TGTGCCAGCAGCTTAAGGTCTGTTCAGTCGACTGAAGCTTTCTTT.

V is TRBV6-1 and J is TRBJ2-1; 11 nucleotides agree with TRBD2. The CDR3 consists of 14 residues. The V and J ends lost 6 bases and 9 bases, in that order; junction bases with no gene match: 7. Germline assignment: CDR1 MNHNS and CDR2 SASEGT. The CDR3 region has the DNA TGTGCCAGCAGGACTAGCGGGGAGTCGGGTGAGCAGTTCTTC. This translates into CASRTSGESGEQFF.

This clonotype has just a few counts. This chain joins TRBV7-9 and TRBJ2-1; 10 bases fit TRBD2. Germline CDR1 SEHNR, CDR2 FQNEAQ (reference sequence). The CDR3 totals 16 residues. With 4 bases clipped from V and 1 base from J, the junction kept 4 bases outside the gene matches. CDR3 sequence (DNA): TGTGCCAGCAGCTACCGGACTAGCGGTTCCTACAATGAGCAGTTCTTC. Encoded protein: CASSYRTSGSYNEQFF.

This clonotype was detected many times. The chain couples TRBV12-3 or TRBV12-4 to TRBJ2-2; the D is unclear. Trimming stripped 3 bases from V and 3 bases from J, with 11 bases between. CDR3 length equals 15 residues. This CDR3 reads CASSFWVSDTGELFF. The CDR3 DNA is TGTGCCAGCAGTTTTTGGGTTAGTGACACCGGGGAGCTGTTTTTT.

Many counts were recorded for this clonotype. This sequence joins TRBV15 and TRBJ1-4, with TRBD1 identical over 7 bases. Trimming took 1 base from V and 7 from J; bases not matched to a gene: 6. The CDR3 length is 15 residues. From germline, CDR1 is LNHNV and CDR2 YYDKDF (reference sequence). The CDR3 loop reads CATSRVIRDSEKLFF. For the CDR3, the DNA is TGTGCCACCAGCAGAGTTATTAGGGACAGTGAAAAACTGTTTTTT.

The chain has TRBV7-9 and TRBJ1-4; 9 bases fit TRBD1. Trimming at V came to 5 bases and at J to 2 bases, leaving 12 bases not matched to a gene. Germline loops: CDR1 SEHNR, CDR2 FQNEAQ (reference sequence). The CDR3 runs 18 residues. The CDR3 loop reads CASSRELRTGDTNEKLFF. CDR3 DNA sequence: TGTGCCAGCAGCCGCGAGCTTCGGACAGGGGATACTAATGAAAAACTGTTTTTT. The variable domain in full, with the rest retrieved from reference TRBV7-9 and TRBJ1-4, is DTGVSQNPRHKITKRGQNVTFRCDPISEHNRLYWYRQTLGQGPEFLTYFQNEAQLEKSRLLSDRFSAERPKGSFSTLEIQRTEQGDSAMYLCASSRELRTGDTNEKLFFGSGTQLSVL.

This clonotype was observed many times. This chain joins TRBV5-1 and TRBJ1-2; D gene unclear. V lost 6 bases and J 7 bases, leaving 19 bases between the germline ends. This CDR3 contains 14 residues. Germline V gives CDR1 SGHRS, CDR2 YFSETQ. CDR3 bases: TGCGCCAGCAAGGCCAGCTACTCAAATCGTGGCTACACCTTC. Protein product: CASKASYSNRGYTF.

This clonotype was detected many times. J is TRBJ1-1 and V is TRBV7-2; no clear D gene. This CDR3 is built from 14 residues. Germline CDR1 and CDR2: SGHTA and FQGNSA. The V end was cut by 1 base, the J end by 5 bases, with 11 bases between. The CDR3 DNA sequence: TGTGCCAGCAGCTTAGTTTCGGGTTGGACTGAAGCTTTCTTT. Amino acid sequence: CASSLVSGWTEAFF.